The entry that follows covers one T cell receptor (beta chain) sequence. The data derive from a study of blood T cell repertoires in COVID-19. The CDR3 is 16 residues long. The J segment lost 0 bases and the V segment lost 4 bases, leaving 5 bases of the junction unmatched. Data came from immunoSEQ multiplex PCR; TCRdb stores just in-frame clones and leaves some out. The data contain 90,000 to 150,000 clones, 85% of them singletons. This sequence joins TRBV23-1 and TRBJ2-7; 11 bases agree with TRBD1. TRBV23-1 is noted as an ORF with a role that remains uncertain. This TCR was sampled from a man in his 60s with acute or convalescent COVID-19. Sequencing was done on a sample of peripheral blood. The CDR3 loop reads CASSPGTGGSSYEQYF. CDR3 nucleotides: TGCGCCAGCAGTCCCGGGACAGGGGGTAGCTCCTACGAGCAGTACTTC.